The entry that follows covers one T cell receptor (beta chain) sequence. Its antigen remains unknown. The data belong to a study of cytomegalovirus exposure and HLA in healthy donors. Whole-study findings and limits: A prior analysis recorded that most TCR beta V segments were productive about 87% or about 30% of the time. Researchers catalogued about 150 TCR beta chains as cytomegalovirus-associated.

Primers: 60 Vbeta forward and 13 Jbeta reverse. The table came from immunoSEQ multiplex PCR; TCRdb's copy has only in-frame clones and leaves some out. This sample has 150,000 to 200,000 clones, with roughly 79% found just once. Specimen: PBMCs. The source is a man in his forties or fifties in good health and CMV-seropositive.

The CDR3 sequence is CASSQELGSGGAQKQYF. CDR3 nucleotides: TGCGCCAGCAGCCAAGAACTGGGGAGCGGGGGGGCGCAGAAGCAGTACTTC. The chain recombines TRBV4-1 with TRBJ2-7; 10 nucleotides line up with TRBD2. The CDR3 extends over 17 amino acids. Germline V gives CDR1 MGHRA, CDR2 YSYEKL. Trimming took 0 bases from V and 8 from J; bases not matched to a gene: 13.